The clone carrying this T cell receptor beta chain was detected once. Its antigen is as yet unknown. The data were obtained in a study of PD-L1 blockade in urothelial cancer. Study overall: Prior chemotherapy in patients spanned 0 to 3 regimens. Blood-derived samples held a median around 140,000 T cells. Blood drawn 3 weeks (second dose) and 6 weeks after treatment start was analyzed.

Regarding time point: peripheral blood 6 weeks after treatment start. The data were produced by immunoSEQ multiplex PCR, yet TCRdb's version contains in-frame clones alone and is incomplete. Here the sample spans under 30,000 clones, roughly 83% being singletons. Broader study findings: Pretreatment clonality of the blood TCR repertoire below the median was predictive of superior survival.

The CDR3 has 16 residues. Germline CDR1 is SGHTA and CDR2 is FQGNSA. Between the trimmed V and J ends, which lost 1 base and 0 bases, there was a span of 10 bases. The sample consisted of PBMCs, taken around atezolizumab (anti-PD-L1) treatment. The TCR was taken from a man between 65 and 85 years old with urothelial cancer. The chain couples TRBV7-2 to TRBJ1-3; D is perhaps TRBD1 (6 bases). DNA for the CDR3: TGTGCCAGCAGCTTAGGGACAGCTATCTCTGGAAACACCATATATTTT. Translating it yields CASSLGTAISGNTIYF.